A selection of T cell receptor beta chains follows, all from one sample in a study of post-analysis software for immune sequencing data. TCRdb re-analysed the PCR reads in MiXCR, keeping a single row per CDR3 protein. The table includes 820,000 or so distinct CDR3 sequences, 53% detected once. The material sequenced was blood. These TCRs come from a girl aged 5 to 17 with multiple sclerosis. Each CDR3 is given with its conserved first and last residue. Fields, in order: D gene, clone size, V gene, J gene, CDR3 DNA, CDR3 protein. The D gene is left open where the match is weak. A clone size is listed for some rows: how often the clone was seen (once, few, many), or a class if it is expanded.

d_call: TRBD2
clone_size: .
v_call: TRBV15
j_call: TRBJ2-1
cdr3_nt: TGTGCCACCAGCAGAGATCCCATAGCGGGAGTAGACAATGAGCAGTTCTTC
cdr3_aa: CATSRDPIAGVDNEQFF

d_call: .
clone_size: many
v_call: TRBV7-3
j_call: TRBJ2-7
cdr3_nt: TGTGCCAGCAGCTTAGGGTCGCCCTACGAGCAGTACTTC
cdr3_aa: CASSLGSPYEQYF

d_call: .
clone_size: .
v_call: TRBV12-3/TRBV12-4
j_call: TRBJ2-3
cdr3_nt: TGTGCCAGCAGTTTTGGCCCCGCACCCCTAGCCCTCACAGATACGCAGTATTTT
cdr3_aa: CASSFGPAPLALTDTQYF

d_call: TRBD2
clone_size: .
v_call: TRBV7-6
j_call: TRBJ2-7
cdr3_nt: TGTGCCAGCAGCCCCGGGGGGGAATTGGGGGATCTCTACGAGCAGTACTTC
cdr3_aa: CASSPGGELGDLYEQYF

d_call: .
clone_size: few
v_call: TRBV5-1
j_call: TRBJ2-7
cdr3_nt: TGCGCCAGCAGCTTGGAAGCAGACGAGCAGTACTTC
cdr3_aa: CASSLEADEQYF

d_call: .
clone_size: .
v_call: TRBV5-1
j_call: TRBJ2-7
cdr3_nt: TGCGCCAGCAGCTTGGTAGGAATCGAGCAGTACTTC
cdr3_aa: CASSLVGIEQYF

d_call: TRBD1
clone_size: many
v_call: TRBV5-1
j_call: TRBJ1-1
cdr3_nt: TGCGCCAGCAGCTTTCTACAGGGGGGGAACACTGAAGCTTTCTTT
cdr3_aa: CASSFLQGGNTEAFF

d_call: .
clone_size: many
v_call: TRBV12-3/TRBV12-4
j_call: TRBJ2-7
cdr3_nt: TGTGCCAGCAGTTTAAGACAGGGAGGATACGAGCAGTACTTC
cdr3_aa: CASSLRQGGYEQYF

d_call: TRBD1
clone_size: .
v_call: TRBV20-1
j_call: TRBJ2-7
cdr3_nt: TGCAGTGCTAGAGATTGGACAGGCGATACCTACGAGCAGTACTTC
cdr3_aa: CSARDWTGDTYEQYF

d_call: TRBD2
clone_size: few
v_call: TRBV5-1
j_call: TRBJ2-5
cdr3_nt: TGCGCCAGCAGCTTTGAACCAACTAGCGGGAGAGGAGTAGAGACCCAGTACTTC
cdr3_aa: CASSFEPTSGRGVETQYF

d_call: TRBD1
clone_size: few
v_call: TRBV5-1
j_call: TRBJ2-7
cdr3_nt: TGCGCCAGCAGCTTGGACCCAGGGGGCTTAGCCTACGAGCAGTACTTC
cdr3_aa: CASSLDPGGLAYEQYF

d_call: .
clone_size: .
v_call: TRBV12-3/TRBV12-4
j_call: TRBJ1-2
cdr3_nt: TGTGCCAGCAGTCCGCCCAGGAGGAATGGCTACACCTTC
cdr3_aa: CASSPPRRNGYTF

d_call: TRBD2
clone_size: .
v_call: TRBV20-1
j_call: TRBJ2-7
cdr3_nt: TGCAGTGCCCTAGCGGGAGGCTACTACGAGCAGTACTTC
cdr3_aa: CSALAGGYYEQYF

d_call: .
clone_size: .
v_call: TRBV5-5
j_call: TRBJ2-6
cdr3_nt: TGTGCCAGCAGCTTGCGCTCGGGGACTCTGCCTGGGGCCAACGTCCTGACTTTC
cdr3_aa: CASSLRSGTLPGANVLTF

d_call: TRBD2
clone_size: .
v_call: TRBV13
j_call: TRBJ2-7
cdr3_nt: TGTGCCAGCAGACATCCTAGCGGGAGGGCCAGTGAGCAGTACTTC
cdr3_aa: CASRHPSGRASEQYF

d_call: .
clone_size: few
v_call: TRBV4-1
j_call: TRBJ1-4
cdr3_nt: TGCGCCAGCAGCCAAGAAGGGGGAAGGGAAAAACTGTTTTTT
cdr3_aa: CASSQEGGREKLFF

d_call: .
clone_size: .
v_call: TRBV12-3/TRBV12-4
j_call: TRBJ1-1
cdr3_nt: TGTGCCAGCAGTTCACGGGTGGAGTATACTGAAGCTTTCTTT
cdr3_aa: CASSSRVEYTEAFF

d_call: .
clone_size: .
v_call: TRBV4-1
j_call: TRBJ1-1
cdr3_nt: TGCGCCAGCAGGACAGCCAGGAACACTGAAGCTTTCTTT
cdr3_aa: CASRTARNTEAFF

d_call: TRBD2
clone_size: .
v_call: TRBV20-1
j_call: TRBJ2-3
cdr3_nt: TGCAGTGCTACCACCCAGACTAGCGGGAGCACAGATACGCAGTATTTT
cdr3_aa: CSATTQTSGSTDTQYF

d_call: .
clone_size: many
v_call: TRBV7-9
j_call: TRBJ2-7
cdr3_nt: TGTGCCAGCAGCTCCCGCTCCTACGAGCAGTACTTC
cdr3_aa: CASSSRSYEQYF

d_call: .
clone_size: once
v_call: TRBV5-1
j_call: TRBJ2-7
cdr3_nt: TGCGCCAGCAGCCAGGGACGGGCCTGGTACGAGCAGTACTTC
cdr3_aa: CASSQGRAWYEQYF

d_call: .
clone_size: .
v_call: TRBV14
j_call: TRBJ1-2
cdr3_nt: TGTGCCAGCAGCCAAGGGTCTTTTCGCTACACCTTC
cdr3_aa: CASSQGSFRYTF

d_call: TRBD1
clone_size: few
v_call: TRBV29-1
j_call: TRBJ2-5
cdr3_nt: TGCAGCGTTCCCGGACAGGCATCGCAAGAGACCCAGTACTTC
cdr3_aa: CSVPGQASQETQYF

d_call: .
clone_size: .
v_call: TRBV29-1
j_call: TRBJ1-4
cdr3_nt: TGCAGCGTTGGAACCGGGAGGACTGAAAAACTGTTTTTT
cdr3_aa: CSVGTGRTEKLFF

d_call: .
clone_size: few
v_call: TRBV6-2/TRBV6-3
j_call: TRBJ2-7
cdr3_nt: TGTGCCAGCAGTTACTCGAGGGTGGTCCTCCAAGAGCAGTACTTC
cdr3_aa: CASSYSRVVLQEQYF

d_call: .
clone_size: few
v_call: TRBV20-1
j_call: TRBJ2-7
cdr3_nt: TGCAGTGCTAGAGATAGGTTCGGGGGCAGCTCCTACGAGCAGTACTTC
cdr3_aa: CSARDRFGGSSYEQYF

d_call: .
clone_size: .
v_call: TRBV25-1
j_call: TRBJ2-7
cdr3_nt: TGTGCCAGCAGTGACTCCCCAGGGTACGAGCAGTACTTC
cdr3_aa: CASSDSPGYEQYF

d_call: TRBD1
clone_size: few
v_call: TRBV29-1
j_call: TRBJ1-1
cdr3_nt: TGCAGCGTTAGGGGAGGGGGCGCATCCCCGAACACTGAAGCTTTCTTT
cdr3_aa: CSVRGGGASPNTEAFF

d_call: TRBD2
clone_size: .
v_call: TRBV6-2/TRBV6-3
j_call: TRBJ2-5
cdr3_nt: TGTGCCAGCAGTTCTAGCGGGAGGTCATTAGGAGAGACCCAGTACTTC
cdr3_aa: CASSSSGRSLGETQYF

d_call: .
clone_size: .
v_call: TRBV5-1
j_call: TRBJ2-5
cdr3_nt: TGCGCCAGCAGCTTGTTTGGGACGGCGGAGACCCAGTACTTC
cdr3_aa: CASSLFGTAETQYF

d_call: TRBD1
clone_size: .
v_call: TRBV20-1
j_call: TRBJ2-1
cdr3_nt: TGCAGTGCTAGAGATGACGGGACAGGCTACAATGAGCAGTTCTTC
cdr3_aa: CSARDDGTGYNEQFF

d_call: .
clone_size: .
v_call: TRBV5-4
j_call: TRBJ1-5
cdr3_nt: TGTGCCAGCCCAGCCCAGCATTTT
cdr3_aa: CASPAQHF

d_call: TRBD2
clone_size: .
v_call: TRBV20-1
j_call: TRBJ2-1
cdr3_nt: TGCAGTGCTAGGGGGACTAGCGGGAGTCTCCCTGAGCAGTTCTTC
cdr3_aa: CSARGTSGSLPEQFF

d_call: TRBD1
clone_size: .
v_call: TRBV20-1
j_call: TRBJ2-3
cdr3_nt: TGCAGTGCGCGACAGGGGGTCGCGGATACGCAGTATTTT
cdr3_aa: CSARQGVADTQYF

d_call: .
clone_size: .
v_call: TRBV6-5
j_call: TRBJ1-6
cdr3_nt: TGTGCCAGCAGTTACATCGGAGGCTCACCCCTCCACTTT
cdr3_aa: CASSYIGGSPLHF

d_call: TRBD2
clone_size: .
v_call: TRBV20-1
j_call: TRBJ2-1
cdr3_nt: TGCAGTGCTAAGAACCCCGGGACTAGCGCACACAATGAGCAGTTCTTC
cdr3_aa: CSAKNPGTSAHNEQFF

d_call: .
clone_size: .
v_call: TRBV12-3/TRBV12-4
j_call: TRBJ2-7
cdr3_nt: TGTGCCAGCAGTCCTCAGGGGTGCGAGCAGTACTTC
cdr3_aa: CASSPQGCEQYF

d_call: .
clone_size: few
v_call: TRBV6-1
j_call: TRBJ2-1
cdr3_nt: TGTGCCAGCAGTGGTTTAGGGCGGGTGGCCTACAATGAGCAGTTCTTC
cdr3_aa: CASSGLGRVAYNEQFF

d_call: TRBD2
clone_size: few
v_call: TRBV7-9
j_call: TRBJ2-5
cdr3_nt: TGTGCCAGCAGCGATGAGGGGACTAGCGGACAAGAGACCCAGTACTTC
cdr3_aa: CASSDEGTSGQETQYF

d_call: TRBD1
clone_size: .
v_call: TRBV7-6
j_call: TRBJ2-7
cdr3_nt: TGTGCCAGCAGCGCAGGGACAGGGACCTCCTACGAGCAGTACTTC
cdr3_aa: CASSAGTGTSYEQYF

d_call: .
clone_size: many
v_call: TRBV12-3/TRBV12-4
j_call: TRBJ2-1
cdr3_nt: TGTGCCAGCAGTTTGGGGCTCAATGAGCAGTTCTTC
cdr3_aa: CASSLGLNEQFF

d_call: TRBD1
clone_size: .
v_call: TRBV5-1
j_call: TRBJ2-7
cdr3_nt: TGCGCCAGCAGCGTGATGACAGGGGAAGGCGAGCAGTACTTC
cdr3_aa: CASSVMTGEGEQYF

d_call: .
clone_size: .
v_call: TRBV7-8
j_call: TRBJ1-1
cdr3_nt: TGTGCCAGCAGCCCAGGCGACGCTGAAGCTTTCTTT
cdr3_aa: CASSPGDAEAFF

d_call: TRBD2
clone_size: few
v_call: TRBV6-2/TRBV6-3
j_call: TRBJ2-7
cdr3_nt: TGTGCCAGCAGTTATTCCCTAGCGGGAGGCTACTCCTACGAGCAGTACTTC
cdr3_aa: CASSYSLAGGYSYEQYF

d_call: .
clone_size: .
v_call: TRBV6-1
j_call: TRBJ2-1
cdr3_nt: TGTGCCAGCACCGGTACACTACAGCGTTTGAGCTCCTACAATGAGCAGTTCTTC
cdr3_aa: CASTGTLQRLSSYNEQFF

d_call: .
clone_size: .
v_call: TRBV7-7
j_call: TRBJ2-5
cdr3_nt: TGTGCCAGCAGCGCCTGGGGCGACATGCAGTACTTC
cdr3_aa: CASSAWGDMQYF

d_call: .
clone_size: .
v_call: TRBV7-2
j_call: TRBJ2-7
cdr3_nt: TGTGCCAGCAGCATATCAGTGAGGGACCACGAGCAGTACTTC
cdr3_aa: CASSISVRDHEQYF

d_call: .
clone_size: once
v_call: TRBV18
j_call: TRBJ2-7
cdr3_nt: TGTGCCAGCTCACCCCTCAGAGACGAGCAGTACTTC
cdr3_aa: CASSPLRDEQYF

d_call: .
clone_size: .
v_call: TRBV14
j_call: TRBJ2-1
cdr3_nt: TGTGCCAGCAGCCGCTCCTACTCCTACAATGAGCAGTTCTTC
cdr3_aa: CASSRSYSYNEQFF

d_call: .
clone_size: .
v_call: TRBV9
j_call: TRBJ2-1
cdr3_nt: TGTGCCAGCAGCTCCTGGGAGGGACAGATCTACAATGAGCAGTTCTTC
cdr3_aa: CASSSWEGQIYNEQFF

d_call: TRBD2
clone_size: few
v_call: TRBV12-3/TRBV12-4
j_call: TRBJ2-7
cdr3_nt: TGTGCCAGCAGTTTAAAGGCGCTGGGGGGGGCCTACGAGCAGTACTTC
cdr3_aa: CASSLKALGGAYEQYF

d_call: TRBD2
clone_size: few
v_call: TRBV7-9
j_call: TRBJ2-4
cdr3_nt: TGTGCCAGCAGCTTAGACAGCGGGAGGCCCTCAGTTAAAAACATTCAGTACTTC
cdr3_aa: CASSLDSGRPSVKNIQYF

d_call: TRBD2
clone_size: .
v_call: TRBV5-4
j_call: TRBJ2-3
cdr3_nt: TGTGCCAGCAGCCTTCTCAGCGGGGTGTTGACAGATACGCAGTATTTT
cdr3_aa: CASSLLSGVLTDTQYF

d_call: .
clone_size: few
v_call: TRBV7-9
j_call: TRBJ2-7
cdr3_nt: TGTGCCAGCAGCCTACAGGGTCCCCACGAGCAGTACTTC
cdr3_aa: CASSLQGPHEQYF

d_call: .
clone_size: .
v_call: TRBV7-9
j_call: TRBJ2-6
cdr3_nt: TGTGCCAGCAGCTATTCGTTAACGGGGGCCAACGTCCTGACTTTC
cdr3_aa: CASSYSLTGANVLTF

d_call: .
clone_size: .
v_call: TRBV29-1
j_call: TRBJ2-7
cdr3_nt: TGCAGCGTTGAAAACCAGGGAACCTACGAGCAGTACTTC
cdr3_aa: CSVENQGTYEQYF

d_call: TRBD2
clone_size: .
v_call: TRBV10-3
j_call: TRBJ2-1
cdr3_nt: TGTGCCAGTTCGAGGGAGGGCCAAGGAAATGAGCAGTTCTTC
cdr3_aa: CASSREGQGNEQFF

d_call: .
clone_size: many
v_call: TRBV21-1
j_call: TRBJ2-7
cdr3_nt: TGTGCCAGCCTGGGGGGCGGGCGAACCTACGAGCAGTACTTC
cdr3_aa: CASLGGGRTYEQYF

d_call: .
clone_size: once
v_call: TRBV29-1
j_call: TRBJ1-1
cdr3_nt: TGCAGCGTCTCCGGTGGACAGATCTTTATTGAAGCTTTCTTT
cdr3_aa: CSVSGGQIFIEAFF

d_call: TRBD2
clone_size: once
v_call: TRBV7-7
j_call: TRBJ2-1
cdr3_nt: TGTGCTAGCAGCCAGAACCCCGCTAGCGGGAGGATGTCCTACAATGAGCAGTTCTTC
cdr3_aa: CASSQNPASGRMSYNEQFF